This passage covers 7 T cell receptor beta chains from one sample sequenced in a study of T cell repertoires in cytomegalovirus infection. These receptors are not linked to any known antigen. TCRdb analysed the reads with MiXCR anew, one entry per CDR3 protein. This table holds 90,000 to 120,000 distinct CDR3 sequences, roughly 39% found once. This sample comprised CD8+ T cells from cultured PBMCs, obtained from culture after CMV antigen stimulation. The receptors were gathered from a human donor in good health (CMV status not recorded). Some clones in this sample may be carry-over from other donors' samples.

The chain employs TRBV28 and TRBJ2-5; TRBD1 or TRBD2 may be the D gene (6 bases each). The CDR3 is 15 amino acids. Germline CDR1 reads MDHEN; CDR2 reads SYDVKM. V was pared by 5 bases and J by 5 bases, with 18 bases between. This CDR3 is CASSLPYRAGETQYF. DNA of the CDR3: TGTGCCAGCAGTCTTCCGTACAGGGCGGGGGAGACCCAGTACTTC.

The genes are TRBV7-9 and TRBJ2-7, with a possible D match to TRBD1 (8 bases). The CDR3 spans 18 residues. V was clipped by 5 bases and J by 8 bases, with 31 bases between them. Germline lookup yields CDR1 SEHNR and CDR2 FQNEAQ (reference sequence). CDR3 in DNA: TGTGCCAGCAGCCCTGTGGACAGGGAGGGTTTAGAGGCCAACCAGCAGTACTTC. Amino acids: CASSPVDREGLEANQQYF.

The chain recombines TRBV4-1 with TRBJ1-1; D remains ambiguous. CDR1 MGHRA and CDR2 YSYEKL come from the germline V gene. Trimming pared 1 base from V and 5 bases from J, leaving 8 bases between. CDR3 length: 13 residues. The CDR3, as DNA: TGCGCCAGCAGCCAAGGTCTGGGGACTGAAGCTTTCTTT. Translating gives CASSQGLGTEAFF.

The CDR3 is CASSGYLGSYNEQFF. The CDR3 DNA reads TGTGCCAGCAGTGGGTACCTAGGCTCCTACAATGAGCAGTTCTTC. The rearrangement uses TRBV6-6 and TRBJ2-1, with no clear D. V was clipped by 5 bases and J by 0 bases, with 11 bases between them. The CDR3 totals 15 residues. Per the germline V gene, CDR1 is MNHNY and CDR2 is SVGAGI (reference sequence).

CDR3 in amino acids: CASSQATGFEAFF. CDR3 DNA sequence: TGCGCCAGCAGCCAAGCGACAGGATTTGAAGCTTTCTTT. The chain combines TRBV4-1 with TRBJ1-1; D is perhaps TRBD1 (6 bases). The length of the CDR3 is 13 residues. With 1 base removed from V and 7 bases from J, the gap between germline ends came to 10 bases. The germline V gene encodes CDR1 MGHRA and CDR2 YSYEKL.

CDR3 region: CASSQTGPGDEQFF. CDR3 nucleotide sequence: TGCGCCAGCAGCCAAACGGGACCGGGGGATGAGCAGTTCTTC. The chain employs TRBV4-1 and TRBJ2-1, with a possible D match to TRBD2 (6 bases). CDR1 and CDR2 from the germline V gene are MGHRA and YSYEKL. Deletions cut 2 bases from V and 8 bases from J, with 13 bases between. CDR3 length: 14 amino acids.

The V gene is TRBV7-8, the J gene TRBJ1-1; D is uncertain. Germline loops: CDR1 SGHVS, CDR2 FQNEAQ. Between the trimmed V and J ends, which lost 2 bases and 3 bases, there was a span of 13 bases. The CDR3 consists of 15 residues. In DNA form, the CDR3 reads TGTGCCAGCAGCTTATCACCCCATGTCGACACTGAAGCTTTCTTT. Translated, it gives CASSLSPHVDTEAFF.